Listed below are T cell receptor beta chains from one sample, sequenced in a study of T cell responses to AZD1222 COVID-19 vaccine. Produced via immunoSEQ multiplex PCR; TCRdb's table is partial and in-frame only. The sample yields over 120,000 clones, 93% seen once. The sample consisted of peripheral blood, taken on day 0 of AZD1222 vaccination. These receptors all stem from an adult in good health. The CDR3 runs from the conserved cysteine through the conserved F or W. The D gene is left open where the match is weak. Clone size is given for some rows only: seen once, a few or many times, or a class if the clone is expanded.

cdr3_length d_call clone_size j_call v_call cdr3_nt cdr3_aa
17 TRBD2 NA TRBJ2-1 TRBV24-1 TGTGCCACCAGTGACTCCGGGACTAGCGGGAGGGCCTATGAGCAGTTCTTC CATSDSGTSGRAYEQFF
16 NA NA TRBJ2-2 TRBV5-5 TGTGCCAGCAGCTGGTACAGGACGGGTAACACCGGGGAGCTGTTTTTT CASSWYRTGNTGELFF
16 TRBD2 NA TRBJ2-3 TRBV11-2 TGTGCCAGCAGATACCTAGCGGGGGCGTGGGCAGATACGCAGTATTTT CASRYLAGAWADTQYF
15 TRBD2 NA TRBJ2-7 TRBV19 TGTGCCAGTAGTATTATTGGCGGGAGGTGGGACGAGCAGTACTTC CASSIIGGRWDEQYF
13 NA NA TRBJ2-6 TRBV28 TGTGCCTTGGGTGCCTCTGGGGCCAACGTCCTGACTTTC CALGASGANVLTF
12 NA NA TRBJ1-2 TRBV2 TGTGCCAGCCTCACAGCTAACTATGGCTACACCTTC CASLTANYGYTF
15 NA NA TRBJ2-1 TRBV2 TGTGCCAGCAGTTCTAACAGGGCCTCCTACAATGAGCAGTTCTTC CASSSNRASYNEQFF
17 TRBD1 NA TRBJ1-3 TRBV4-1 TGCGCCAGCAGCCAAGCTCCGGGACAGAGCTCTGGAAACACCATATATTTT CASSQAPGQSSGNTIYF
11 NA NA TRBJ2-1 TRBV19 TGTGCCAGTAGGGCCGGGACAGAGCAGTTCTTC CASRAGTEQFF
19 TRBD1 NA TRBJ2-5 TRBV15 TGTGCCACCAGCAGAGATCGGACAGGGCAGTCCCGTGAGGAAGAGACCCAGTACTTC CATSRDRTGQSREEETQYF
14 NA NA TRBJ1-2 TRBV11-2 TGTGCCAGCAGCGCCGTCCTAGGTGGCTATGGCTACACCTTC CASSAVLGGYGYTF
13 NA NA TRBJ1-2 TRBV25-1 TGTGCCAGCAGTGTCTCCAGGGAAGATGGCTACACCTTC CASSVSREDGYTF
14 TRBD2 NA TRBJ2-7 TRBV9 TGTGCCAGCAGCGAAAACGGGGGGTCCTACGAGCAGTACTTC CASSENGGSYEQYF
14 TRBD1 NA TRBJ2-3 TRBV19 TGTGCCAGCGGGGACAGGGGGCGAGCAGATACGCAGTATTTT CASGDRGRADTQYF
15 NA NA TRBJ2-2 TRBV7-9 TGTGCCAGCAGCTTAGGCCAGCCGAACACCGGGGAGCTGTTTTTT CASSLGQPNTGELFF
13 TRBD2 NA TRBJ2-1 TRBV2 TGTGCCAGCAGCCTAGCGGGGGACAATGAGCAGTTCTTC CASSLAGDNEQFF
15 NA NA TRBJ2-3 TRBV2 TGTCTTAGTAAAAGGGCAAAAACCTACACAGATACGCAGTATTTT CLSKRAKTYTDTQYF
15 NA NA TRBJ1-3 TRBV5-1 TGCGCCAGCAGCTTCGACAGCCCCTCTGGAAACACCATATATTTT CASSFDSPSGNTIYF
14 NA few TRBJ1-1 TRBV3-1/TRBV3-2 TGTGCCAGCAGCCTGCGGGGTATCAACACTGAAGCTTTCTTT CASSLRGINTEAFF
11 NA NA TRBJ2-7 TRBV12-3/TRBV12-4 TGTGCCAGCAGTTCGATGGGCAAGCAGTACTTC CASSSMGKQYF
16 TRBD1 NA TRBJ2-5 TRBV9 TGTGCCAGCAGCGTAGGGCCCTACAGGGGGTGGGAGACCCAGTACTTC CASSVGPYRGWETQYF
15 NA NA TRBJ1-4 TRBV11-2 TGTGCCAGCAGCTTAGTAGCAGGGTTAGGTGAAAAACTGTTTTTT CASSLVAGLGEKLFF
12 NA few TRBJ1-2 TRBV19 TGTGCCAGTAGAGTTGTAAACGGGGGCTACACCTTC CASRVVNGGYTF
17 TRBD2 NA TRBJ2-1 TRBV24-1 TGTGCCACCAGTGATGCGTCTAGCGGGAGTTCCCACAATGAGCAGTTCTTC CATSDASSGSSHNEQFF
17 NA NA TRBJ2-3 TRBV5-6 TGTGCCAGCAGCTTGAGGGCAGCGGTTCTCAACCCAGATACGCAGTATTTT CASSLRAAVLNPDTQYF
16 NA NA TRBJ2-1 TRBV7-8 TGTGCCAGCAGCAGACCGAGCCTATGGTCCTACAATGAGCAGTTCTTC CASSRPSLWSYNEQFF
12 NA NA TRBJ2-3 TRBV27 TGTGCCAGCAGTGAGCGAGGAGATACGCAGTATTTT CASSERGDTQYF
16 TRBD2 NA TRBJ2-1 TRBV5-5 TGTGCCAGCAGCGGCGGACTAGCGGCCTCCTACAATGAGCAGTTCTTC CASSGGLAASYNEQFF
16 TRBD2 NA TRBJ2-1 TRBV4-1 TGCGCCAGCAGCCAACCCCGACTAGCGCCTCACAATGAGCAGTTCTTC CASSQPRLAPHNEQFF
15 NA NA TRBJ1-2 TRBV20-1 TGCAGTGCTAGTTCGGCGATAAGGGGAGGCTATGGCTACACCTTC CSASSAIRGGYGYTF
16 NA NA TRBJ1-6 TRBV6-5 TGTGCCAGCAGTTACAGGCGGGGGGGCGCGAATTCACCCCTCCACTTT CASSYRRGGANSPLHF